This T cell receptor beta chain was obtained from a study of blood T cell repertoires in COVID-19. Study context: Samples representing acute and convalescent COVID-19 were sourced from the United States, Italy and Spain.

Authors' analysis steps: Reference gene primer amplification gave nucleated cell count estimates. Some clones are missing from TCRdb's copy, which holds only in-frame ones; the method was immunoSEQ multiplex PCR. V and J calls and clone size are copied from that table; D and trimming were computed from the DNA. The sample has around 70,000 clones, about 90% seen once. Germline V gene sequence: CDR1 MNHEY, CDR2 SMNVEV (reference sequence). The V end was cut by 4 bases, the J end by 7 bases, with 19 bases between. The CDR3 covers 15 residues. The source is a human donor in a cohort sampled during active COVID-19. V is TRBV27 and J is TRBJ1-1; the D gene is possibly TRBD1 (6 bases). Sequencing was performed on peripheral blood. The DNA for the CDR3 is TGTGCCAGCAGTTCTCGGATCGGGGGGCTGAATGAAGCTTTCTTT. Translated, it gives CASSSRIGGLNEAFF.